Detailed here is one T cell receptor (beta chain). These data are taken from a study of blood T cell repertoires in COVID-19. In the authors' workflow: Reference gene primer amplification in the assay estimated nucleated cell counts. Method: immunoSEQ multiplex PCR; TCRdb's copy keeps in-frame clones and lacks some. For V, J and clone size, that table is used; D and trimming come from the DNA. This sample carries 150,000 or so clones, 80% to 90% of them seen once, and the ten largest clones take around an eighth. Followed longitudinally, the Seattle patients had been enrolled during active infection. Source material: peripheral blood. The origin of this receptor is a young man with COVID-19, enrolled during active disease.

The CDR3 sequence is CASSQDLWREEFF. CDR3 in DNA: TGCGCCAGCAGCCAAGATTTATGGCGGGAGGAGTTCTTC. This chain uses TRBV4-3 with TRBJ2-1; TRBD2 matches at 8 bases. This CDR3 has 13 amino acids. Germline values: CDR1 LGHNA, CDR2 YSLEER. V shed 0 bases, J shed 14 bases, and the junction held 6 bases outside the gene matches.